The present T cell receptor beta chain was sequenced within a study of blood T cell repertoires in COVID-19. On the study more broadly: The United States, Italy and Spain provided the acute and convalescent COVID-19 samples. PBMCs, B-cell-depleted T cells, or T cells provided the cDNA or gDNA that made up the material.

How the authors handled the data: Reference gene primer amplification yielded estimated nucleated cell counts. Produced via immunoSEQ multiplex PCR; TCRdb's table is partial and in-frame only. V, J and clone size are those of that table, while D and trimming were read from the DNA. The sample has over 95,000 clones; around four fifths are singletons. Germline values: CDR1 LNHDA, CDR2 SQIVND (reference sequence). This CDR3 has 17 residues. Trimming cost V 3 bases and J 1 base; bases outside gene matches: 6. The specimen sequenced was peripheral blood. The sequence derives from a middle-aged woman with acute or convalescent COVID-19. J is TRBJ2-1 and V is TRBV19; 10 nucleotides line up with TRBD2. CDR3 region: CASSIWPGLASYNEQFF. CDR3 nucleotide sequence: TGTGCCAGTAGTATCTGGCCGGGACTAGCGTCCTACAATGAGCAGTTCTTC.